The 8 T cell receptor beta chains presented below share a single source sample, sequenced in a study of read filtering for tumor transcriptome and immune sequencing. From 400 to 450 ng of RNA, a library with molecular barcoded alpha/delta and beta/gamma adaptors was made. In TCRdb, the reads were re-called with MiXCR into one record per CDR3 protein. The table shows 90,000 or so distinct CDR3 sequences, with about 22% occurring only once. Sequencing was done on a sample of a population of CD138-negative cells sorted from bone marrow. The origin of the receptors is a donor aged 40 or older with multiple myeloma.

This clonotype came up a few times. The V call is TRBV27, the J call TRBJ1-5, with 7 bases that match TRBD1. The junction had 6 bases not matched to a gene; V was cut back by 3 bases and J by 1 base. The CDR3 is 16 residues long. Germline CDR1 reads MNHEY; CDR2 reads SMNVEV (reference sequence). The chain's CDR3 is CASSFSQGESNQPQHF. The CDR3 DNA follows: TGTGCCAGCAGTTTCTCGCAGGGGGAGAGCAATCAGCCCCAGCATTTT.

Details on this clonotype: It may be a read error: a sequence one base away is much more abundant. V gene TRBV6-6 combines with J gene TRBJ1-4; TRBD1 is a possible D gene (5 bases). Germline V gene data show CDR1 as MNHNY and CDR2 as SVGAGI (reference sequence). V was trimmed by 8 bases and J by 8 bases, leaving 18 bases between them. This CDR3 has 14 amino acids. CDR3 amino acids: CASGGSAAVEKLFF. Here the CDR3 DNA reads TGTGCCAGCGGGGGGTCAGCGGCGGTCGAAAAACTGTTTTTT.

This clonotype was seen more than once but under ten times. V and J are TRBV15 and TRBJ1-5; 7 bases fit TRBD1. Germline CDR1 LNHNV, CDR2 YYDKDF (reference sequence). The CDR3 consists of 14 residues. V trimming: 9 bases; J trimming: 4 bases; junction bases outside the gene matches: 9. CDR3 in amino acids: CATSPGQLNQPQHF. CDR3 DNA sequence: TGTGCCACATCACCGGGACAGTTAAATCAGCCCCAGCATTTT.

This clonotype was detected many times. The chain joins TRBV15 to TRBJ2-7; D possibly matches TRBD1 or TRBD2 (5 bases each). The germline gives CDR1 LNHNV, CDR2 YYDKDF (reference sequence). The CDR3 contains 14 residues. Trimming pared 1 base from V and 2 bases from J, leaving 9 bases between. The CDR3: CATSRARGAYEQYF. The CDR3 DNA sequence: TGTGCCACCAGCAGAGCGAGGGGAGCCTACGAGCAGTACTTC.

The J gene is TRBJ2-3, the V gene TRBV2; 12 bases fit TRBD1. Per the germline V gene, CDR1 is SNHLY and CDR2 is FYNNEI. The V gene end was trimmed by 6 bases and the J gene end by 5 bases; junction bases not matched to a gene: 6. The CDR3 spans 15 residues. The CDR3 DNA sequence: TGTGCCAGCAGCGAGGGACAGGGGGCGGGAGATACGCAGTATTTT. Translation gives CASSEGQGAGDTQYF.

This clonotype was observed at least ten times. The rearrangement uses TRBV5-1 and TRBJ1-1; D is perhaps TRBD1 (5 bases). The CDR3 length is 13 residues. V was clipped by 7 bases and J by 2 bases, with 12 bases between them. Germline V gene sequence: CDR1 SGHRS, CDR2 YFSETQ. The CDR3 nucleotides read TGCGCCAGCTGGGACCTCGCCAACACTGAAGCTTTCTTT. As protein: CASWDLANTEAFF.

This clonotype was detected ten times or more. This sequence joins TRBV5-1 and TRBJ2-7; the D gene is possibly TRBD1 (6 bases). The CDR3 runs to 14 residues. CDR1 SGHRS and CDR2 YFSETQ come from the germline V gene. Between the trimmed V and J ends, which lost 2 bases and 3 bases, there was a span of 12 bases. Here the CDR3 reads CASSFVGQFYEQYF. CDR3 DNA sequence: TGCGCCAGCAGCTTTGTGGGACAATTCTACGAGCAGTACTTC. The full variable domain, with the rest looked up from reference TRBV5-1 and TRBJ2-7, is KAGVTQTPRYLIKTRGQQVTLSCSPISGHRSVSWYQQTPGQGLQFLFEYFSETQRNKGNFPGRFSGRQFSNSRSEMNVSTLELGDSALYLCASSFVGQFYEQYFGPGTRLTVT.

The chain combines TRBV11-3 with TRBJ2-1; D call uncertain. In germline, CDR1 is SGHNT, CDR2 YENEEA. Trimming took off 1 base at V and 8 bases at J, with 9 bases between the two ends. CDR3 length equals 13 residues. The CDR3 spells CASSLGIGHEQFF. As DNA, the CDR3 is TGTGCCAGCAGCTTAGGCATAGGGCATGAGCAGTTCTTC.